A selection of T cell receptor beta chains follows, all from one sample in a study of blood T cell repertoires in COVID-19. TCRdb keeps only in-frame clones here, not all; method: immunoSEQ multiplex PCR. The table shows under 300,000 clones, with roughly 87% occurring only once. Source material: peripheral blood. Receptor source: a human donor in a cohort sampled during active COVID-19. CDR3s include the opening cysteine and the closing phenylalanine or tryptophan. D genes are given only for firm matches. Only some rows state a clone size, as once, few, many or a class for expanded clones.

V gene	clone size	J gene	CDR3 length	D gene	CDR3 protein	CDR3 DNA
TRBV7-3	NA	TRBJ2-2	13	NA	CASSSGGTGELFF	TGTGCCAGCAGCTCAGGCGGGACCGGGGAGCTGTTTTTT
TRBV4-1	NA	TRBJ1-2	15	TRBD1	CASSQMFRGSYGYTF	TGCGCCAGCAGCCAAATGTTCAGGGGGAGCTATGGCTACACCTTC
TRBV2	once	TRBJ1-2	13	NA	CASSATGAYGYTF	TGTGCCAGCAGTGCAACAGGTGCCTATGGCTACACCTTC
TRBV18	NA	TRBJ1-1	16	TRBD1	CASSPRQGWEATEAFF	TGTGCCAGCTCACCGAGACAGGGTTGGGAGGCCACTGAAGCTTTCTTT
TRBV5-3	NA	TRBJ2-4	20	NA	CARSLSPQIGGARAKNIQYF	TGTGCCAGAAGCTTGAGCCCCCAAATTGGCGGGGCGCGGGCCAAAAACATTCAGTACTTC
TRBV6-4	NA	TRBJ2-1	13	NA	CASSDSLTSHQFF	TGTGCCAGCAGTGACTCGTTAACTAGCCATCAGTTCTTC
TRBV2	NA	TRBJ2-1	12	NA	CASTGLERQQFF	TGTGCCAGCACGGGGTTAGAGCGTCAGCAGTTCTTC
TRBV27	NA	TRBJ2-3	12	TRBD2	CASSRLASTQYF	TGTGCCAGCAGCCGACTAGCAAGTACGCAGTATTTT
TRBV7-8	NA	TRBJ1-2	15	NA	CASRLSLGGNYGYTF	TGTGCCAGCAGGCTTTCCCTGGGGGGAAACTATGGCTACACCTTC
TRBV5-5	few	TRBJ2-5	17	NA	CASSLGVGSGVGQTQYF	TGTGCCAGCAGCTTAGGGGTCGGTTCGGGGGTAGGTCAGACCCAGTACTTC
TRBV3-1/TRBV3-2	NA	TRBJ1-2	13	TRBD1	CASSPDRANGYTF	TGTGCCAGCAGCCCGGACAGGGCTAATGGCTACACCTTC
TRBV5-1	NA	TRBJ2-1	14	TRBD2	CASSPRFGEGEQFF	TGCGCCAGCAGCCCCCGGTTTGGGGAGGGTGAGCAGTTCTTC
TRBV29-1	few	TRBJ1-4	15	TRBD1	CSVGTGWGRGEKLFF	TGCAGCGTTGGGACAGGATGGGGGCGAGGTGAAAAACTGTTTTTT
TRBV29-1	NA	TRBJ1-2	16	TRBD1	CSVPTSSRDRAYYYTF	TGCAGCGTCCCAACCAGCAGCCGGGACAGGGCCTACTACTACACCTTC
TRBV7-2	NA	TRBJ1-3	16	NA	CASSLAGGLAGNTIYF	TGTGCCAGCAGCTTAGCGGGGGGGCTCGCTGGAAACACCATATATTTT
TRBV6-2/TRBV6-3	NA	TRBJ2-1	15	TRBD1	CASSYADRGSNEQFF	TGTGCCAGCAGTTACGCGGACAGGGGTTCCAATGAGCAGTTCTTC
TRBV27	NA	TRBJ2-5	15	NA	CASRSLLAAQETQYF	TGTGCCAGCAGGAGCCTATTGGCGGCTCAAGAGACCCAGTACTTC
TRBV3-1/TRBV3-2	few	TRBJ2-5	13	NA	CASSQDDRTTQYF	TGTGCCAGCAGCCAAGATGACAGGACGACCCAGTACTTC
TRBV7-9	NA	TRBJ2-5	16	TRBD2	CASSLTSGRAGETQYF	TGTGCCAGCAGCTTGACTAGCGGGAGGGCAGGGGAGACCCAGTACTTC
TRBV28	NA	TRBJ2-7	12	TRBD1	CASSWDSYEQYF	TGTGCCAGCAGTTGGGACAGCTACGAGCAGTACTTC
TRBV9	NA	TRBJ2-3	12	NA	CASSLYTDTQYF	TGTGCCAGCAGCTTGTACACAGATACGCAGTATTTT
TRBV7-8	NA	TRBJ2-3	14	NA	CASSLDREGYTQYF	TGTGCCAGCAGCTTAGACAGGGAGGGCTATACGCAGTATTTT
TRBV4-2	NA	TRBJ2-1	17	TRBD2	CASSQLRAGESYNEQFF	TGTGCCAGCAGCCAATTAAGAGCGGGAGAGTCCTACAATGAGCAGTTCTTC
TRBV28	NA	TRBJ1-3	14	NA	CASRGKGGRHTIYF	TGTGCCAGCAGGGGTAAAGGGGGTAGACACACCATATATTTT
TRBV5-4	NA	TRBJ2-1	16	TRBD2	CASSLDLRESYNEQFF	TGTGCCAGCAGCTTGGATCTGCGGGAGAGCTACAATGAGCAGTTCTTC
TRBV23-1	few	TRBJ2-3	16	NA	CASSPSLQGCLEAQYF	TGCGCCAGCAGTCCGTCATTACAGGGCTGTCTCGAGGCGCAGTATTTT
TRBV2	NA	TRBJ2-4	14	TRBD2	CASSASGIENIQYF	TGTGCCAGCAGTGCCAGCGGGATCGAAAACATTCAGTACTTC
TRBV25-1	NA	TRBJ1-4	15	TRBD1	CASSDSGQLIEKLFF	TGTGCCAGCAGTGATTCGGGACAGCTTATTGAAAAACTGTTTTTT
TRBV7-2	NA	TRBJ2-1	18	TRBD2	CASSPGLAGVVRGNEQFF	TGTGCCAGCAGCCCTGGACTAGCGGGAGTCGTCCGGGGCAATGAGCAGTTCTTC
TRBV7-2	NA	TRBJ2-1	16	TRBD2	CASSLAGGGRTHEQFF	TGTGCCAGCAGCTTGGCGGGGGGCGGGAGGACCCATGAGCAGTTCTTC
TRBV28	NA	TRBJ1-2	17	TRBD1	CASSPPLGDSFNYGYTF	TGTGCCAGCAGTCCGCCCCTCGGGGACAGCTTTAACTATGGCTACACCTTC
TRBV5-4	NA	TRBJ2-1	15	TRBD2	CASSIPSGSSNEQFF	TGTGCCAGCAGCATTCCTAGCGGGAGTTCCAATGAGCAGTTCTTC
TRBV13	NA	TRBJ2-1	19	TRBD2	CASSRHGKLALSSYNEQFF	TGTGCCAGCAGCCGACACGGGAAACTAGCGCTTAGCTCCTACAATGAGCAGTTCTTC
TRBV27	NA	TRBJ2-7	16	TRBD1	CASSPRAQDRGYEQYF	TGTGCCAGCAGTCCCAGAGCTCAGGACAGGGGCTACGAGCAGTACTTC
TRBV30	NA	TRBJ1-6	14	NA	CAWSVRGNQTPLHF	TGTGCCTGGAGTGTACGAGGGAATCAAACACCCCTCCACTTT
TRBV29-1	NA	TRBJ2-4	14	NA	CSVVAVGGGSIQYF	TGCAGCGTTGTGGCGGTCGGGGGTGGGAGCATTCAGTACTTC
TRBV1	NA	TRBJ2-1	16	NA	CTSSQDGSGRGNEQFF	TGCACCAGCAGCCAAGACGGTAGCGGGAGGGGAAATGAGCAGTTCTTC
TRBV20-1	NA	TRBJ2-7	11	NA	CSASTPYEQYF	TGCAGTGCTAGTACTCCCTACGAGCAGTACTTC
TRBV28	once	TRBJ1-2	15	TRBD1	CASSSQQGGRYGYTF	TGTGCCAGCAGTTCCCAACAGGGGGGACGCTATGGCTACACCTTC
TRBV25-1	NA	TRBJ1-5	15	TRBD1	CASSGGQGWDQPQHF	TGTGCCAGCAGTGGGGGACAGGGTTGGGATCAGCCCCAGCATTTT
TRBV28	once	TRBJ1-6	14	NA	CASSLGPRRSPLHF	TGTGCCAGCAGTTTGGGCCCACGAAGATCACCCCTCCACTTT
TRBV7-9	NA	TRBJ2-5	13	TRBD1	CASNVDRVETQYF	TGTGCCAGCAACGTCGACAGGGTAGAGACCCAGTACTTC
TRBV9	NA	TRBJ2-1	19	NA	CASSVDPGPGVGSYNEQFF	TGTGCCAGCAGCGTAGACCCAGGGCCAGGGGTTGGGTCCTACAATGAGCAGTTCTTC
TRBV5-1	NA	TRBJ2-1	15	NA	CASSLEGLVYNEQFF	TGCGCCAGCAGCTTGGAAGGACTGGTCTACAATGAGCAGTTCTTC
TRBV5-1	NA	TRBJ2-1	15	TRBD2	CASSFRSGGDNEQFF	TGCGCCAGCAGCTTTCGGTCCGGGGGGGACAATGAGCAGTTCTTC
TRBV2	NA	TRBJ2-4	14	TRBD1	CASRGDRRGNIQYF	TGTGCCAGCAGGGGGGACAGGCGGGGAAACATTCAGTACTTC
TRBV5-1	NA	TRBJ2-7	16	NA	CASSLGRAVSSYEQYF	TGCGCCAGCAGCTTGGGTCGAGCGGTCAGCTCCTACGAGCAGTACTTC
TRBV6-5	once	TRBJ1-6	15	NA	CASAIYGTYNSPLHF	TGTGCCAGCGCTATTTACGGTACCTATAATTCACCCCTCCACTTT